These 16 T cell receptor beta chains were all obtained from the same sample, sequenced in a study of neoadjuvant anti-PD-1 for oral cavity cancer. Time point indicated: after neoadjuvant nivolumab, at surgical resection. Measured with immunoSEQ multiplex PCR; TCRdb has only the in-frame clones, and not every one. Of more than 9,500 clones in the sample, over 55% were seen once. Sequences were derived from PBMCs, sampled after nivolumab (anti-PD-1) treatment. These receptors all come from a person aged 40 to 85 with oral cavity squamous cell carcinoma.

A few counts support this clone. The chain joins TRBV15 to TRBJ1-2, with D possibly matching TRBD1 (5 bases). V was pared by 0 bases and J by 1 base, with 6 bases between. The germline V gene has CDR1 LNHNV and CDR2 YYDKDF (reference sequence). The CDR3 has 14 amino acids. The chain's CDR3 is CATSRDQGNYGYTF. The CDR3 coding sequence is TGTGCCACCAGCAGAGATCAGGGTAACTATGGCTACACCTTC.

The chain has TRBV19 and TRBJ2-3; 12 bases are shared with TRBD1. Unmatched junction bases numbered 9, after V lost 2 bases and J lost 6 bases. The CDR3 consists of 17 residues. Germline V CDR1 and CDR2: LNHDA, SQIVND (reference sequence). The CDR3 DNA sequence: TGTGCCAGTAGTATATTCCCGGGACAGGGGGCGAGGGATACGCAGTATTTT. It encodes CASSIFPGQGARDTQYF.

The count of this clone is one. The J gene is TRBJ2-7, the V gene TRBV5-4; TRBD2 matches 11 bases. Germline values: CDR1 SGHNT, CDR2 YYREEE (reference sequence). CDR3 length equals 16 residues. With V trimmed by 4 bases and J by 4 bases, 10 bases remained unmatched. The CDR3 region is CASSLGTSGRPYEQYF. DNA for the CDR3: TGTGCCAGCAGCCTGGGGACTAGCGGACGTCCTTACGAGCAGTACTTC.

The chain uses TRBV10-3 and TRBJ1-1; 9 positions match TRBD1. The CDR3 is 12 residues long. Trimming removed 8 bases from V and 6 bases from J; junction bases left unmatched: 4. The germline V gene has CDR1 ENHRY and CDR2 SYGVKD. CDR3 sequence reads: CAIWTGEAEAFF. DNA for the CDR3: TGTGCCATCTGGACAGGGGAGGCTGAAGCTTTCTTT.

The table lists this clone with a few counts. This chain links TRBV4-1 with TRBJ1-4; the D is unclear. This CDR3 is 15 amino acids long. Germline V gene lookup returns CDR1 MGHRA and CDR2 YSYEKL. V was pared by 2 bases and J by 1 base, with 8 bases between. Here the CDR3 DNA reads TGCGCCAGCAGCCAATCAGCCCTAACTAATGAAAAACTGTTTTTT. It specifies CASSQSALTNEKLFF.

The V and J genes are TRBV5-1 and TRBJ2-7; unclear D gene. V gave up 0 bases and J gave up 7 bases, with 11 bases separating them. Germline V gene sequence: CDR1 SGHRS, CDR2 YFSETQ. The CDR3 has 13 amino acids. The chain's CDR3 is CASSLAPLEEQYF. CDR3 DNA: TGCGCCAGCAGCTTGGCTCCTCTGGAGGAGCAGTACTTC.

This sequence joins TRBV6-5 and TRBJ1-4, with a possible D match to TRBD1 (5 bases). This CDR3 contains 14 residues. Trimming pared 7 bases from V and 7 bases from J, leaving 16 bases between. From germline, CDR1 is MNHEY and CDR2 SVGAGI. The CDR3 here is CASNQQGSREKLFF. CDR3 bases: TGTGCCAGCAATCAGCAGGGAAGCCGTGAAAAACTGTTTTTT.

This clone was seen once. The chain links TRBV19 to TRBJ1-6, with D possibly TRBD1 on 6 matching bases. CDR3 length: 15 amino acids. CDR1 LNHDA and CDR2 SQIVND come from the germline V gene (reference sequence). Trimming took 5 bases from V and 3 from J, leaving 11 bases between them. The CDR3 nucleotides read TGTGCCAGTAGTTCCGGGGGCTTCTATAATTCACCCCTCCACTTT. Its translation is CASSSGGFYNSPLHF.

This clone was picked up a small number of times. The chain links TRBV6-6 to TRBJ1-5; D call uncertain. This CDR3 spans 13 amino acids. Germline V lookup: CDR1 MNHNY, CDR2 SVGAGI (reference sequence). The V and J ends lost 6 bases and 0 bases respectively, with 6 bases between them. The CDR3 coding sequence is TGTGCCAGCAGGGGGTTTAGCAATCAGCCCCAGCATTTT. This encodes CASRGFSNQPQHF.

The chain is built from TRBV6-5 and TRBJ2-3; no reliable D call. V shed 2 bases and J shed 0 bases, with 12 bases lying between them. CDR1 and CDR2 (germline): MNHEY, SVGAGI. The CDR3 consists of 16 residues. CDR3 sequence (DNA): TGTGCCAGCAGTTACACCTCCGGTCCTAGCACAGATACGCAGTATTTT. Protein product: CASSYTSGPSTDTQYF.

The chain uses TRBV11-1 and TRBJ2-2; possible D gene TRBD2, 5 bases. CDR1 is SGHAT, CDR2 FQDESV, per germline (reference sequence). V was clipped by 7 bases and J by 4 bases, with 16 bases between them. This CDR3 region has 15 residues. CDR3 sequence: CASNRPGSGTGELFF. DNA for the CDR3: TGTGCCAGCAACCGGCCGGGATCGGGCACCGGGGAGCTGTTTTTT.

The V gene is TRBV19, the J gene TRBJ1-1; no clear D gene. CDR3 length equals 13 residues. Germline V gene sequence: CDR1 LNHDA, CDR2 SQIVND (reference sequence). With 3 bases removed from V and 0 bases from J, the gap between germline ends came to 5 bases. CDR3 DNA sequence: TGTGCCAGTAGTATGGTGGTGAACACTGAAGCTTTCTTT. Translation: CASSMVVNTEAFF. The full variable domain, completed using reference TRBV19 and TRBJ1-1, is DGGITQSPKYLFRKEGQNVTLSCEQNLNHDAMYWYRQDPGQGLRLIYYSQIVNDFQKGDIAEGYSVSREKKESFPLTVTSAQKNPTAFYLCASSMVVNTEAFFGQGTRLTVV.

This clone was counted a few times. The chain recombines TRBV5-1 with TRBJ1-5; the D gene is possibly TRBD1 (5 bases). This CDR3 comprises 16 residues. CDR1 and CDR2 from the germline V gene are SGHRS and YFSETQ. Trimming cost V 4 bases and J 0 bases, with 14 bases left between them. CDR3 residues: CASSPLGQDSNQPQHF. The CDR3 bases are TGCGCCAGCAGCCCCCTCGGACAAGATAGCAATCAGCCCCAGCATTTT. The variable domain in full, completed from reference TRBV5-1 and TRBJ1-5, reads KAGVTQTPRYLIKTRGQQVTLSCSPISGHRSVSWYQQTPGQGLQFLFEYFSETQRNKGNFPGRFSGRQFSNSRSEMNVSTLELGDSALYLCASSPLGQDSNQPQHFGDGTRLSIL.

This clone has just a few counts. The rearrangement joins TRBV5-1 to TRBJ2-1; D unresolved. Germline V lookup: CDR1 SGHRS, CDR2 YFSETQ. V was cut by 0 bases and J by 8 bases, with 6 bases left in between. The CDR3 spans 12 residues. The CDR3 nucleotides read TGCGCCAGCAGCTTGGGATTAGATGAGCAGTTCTTC. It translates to CASSLGLDEQFF.

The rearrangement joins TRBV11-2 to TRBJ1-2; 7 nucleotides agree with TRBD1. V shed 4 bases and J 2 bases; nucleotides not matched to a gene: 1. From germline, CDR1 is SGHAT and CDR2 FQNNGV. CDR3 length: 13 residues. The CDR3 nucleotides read TGTGCCAGCAGCTCGGGACAGAACTATGGCTACACCTTC. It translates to CASSSGQNYGYTF.

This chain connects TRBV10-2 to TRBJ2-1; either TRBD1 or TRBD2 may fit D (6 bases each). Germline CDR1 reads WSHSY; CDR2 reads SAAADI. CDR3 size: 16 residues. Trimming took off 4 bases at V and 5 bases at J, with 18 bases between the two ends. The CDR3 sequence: CASSAGGLGYNNEQFF. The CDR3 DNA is TGCGCCAGCAGTGCCGGGGGCCTGGGTTACAACAATGAGCAGTTCTTC.